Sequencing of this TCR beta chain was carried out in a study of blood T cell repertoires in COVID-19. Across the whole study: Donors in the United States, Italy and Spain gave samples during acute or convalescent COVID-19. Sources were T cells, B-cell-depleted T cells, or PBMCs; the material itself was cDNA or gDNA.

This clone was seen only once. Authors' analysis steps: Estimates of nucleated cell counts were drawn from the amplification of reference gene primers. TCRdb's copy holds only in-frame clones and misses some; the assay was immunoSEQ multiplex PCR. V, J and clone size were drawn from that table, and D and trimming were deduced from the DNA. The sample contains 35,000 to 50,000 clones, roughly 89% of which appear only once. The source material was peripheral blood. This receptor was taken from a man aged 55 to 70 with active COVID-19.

The CDR3 protein is CASGLAASPDTQYF. CDR3 bases: TGCGCCAGCGGACTAGCGGCAAGTCCAGATACGCAGTATTTT. This chain links TRBV5-1 with TRBJ2-3; 10 bases match TRBD2. The CDR3 covers 14 residues. Per germline, CDR1 SGHRS and CDR2 YFSETQ. Losses at the gene ends were 7 bases for V and 4 bases for J; bases not matched to a gene: 6.